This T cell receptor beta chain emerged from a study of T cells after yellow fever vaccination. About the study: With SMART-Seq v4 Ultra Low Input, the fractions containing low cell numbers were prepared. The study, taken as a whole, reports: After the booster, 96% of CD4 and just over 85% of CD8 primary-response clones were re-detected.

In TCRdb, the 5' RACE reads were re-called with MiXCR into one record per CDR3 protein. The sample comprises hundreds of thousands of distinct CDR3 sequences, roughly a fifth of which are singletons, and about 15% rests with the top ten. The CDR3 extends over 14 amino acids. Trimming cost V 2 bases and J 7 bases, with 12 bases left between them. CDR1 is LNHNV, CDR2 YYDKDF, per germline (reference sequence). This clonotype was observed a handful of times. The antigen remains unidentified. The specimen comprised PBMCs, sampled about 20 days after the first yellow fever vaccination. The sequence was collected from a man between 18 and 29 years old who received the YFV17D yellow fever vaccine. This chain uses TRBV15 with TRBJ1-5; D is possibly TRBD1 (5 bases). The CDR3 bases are TGTGCCACCAGCAGACTAGGGGTAGTGCAGCCCCAGCATTTT. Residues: CATSRLGVVQPQHF.